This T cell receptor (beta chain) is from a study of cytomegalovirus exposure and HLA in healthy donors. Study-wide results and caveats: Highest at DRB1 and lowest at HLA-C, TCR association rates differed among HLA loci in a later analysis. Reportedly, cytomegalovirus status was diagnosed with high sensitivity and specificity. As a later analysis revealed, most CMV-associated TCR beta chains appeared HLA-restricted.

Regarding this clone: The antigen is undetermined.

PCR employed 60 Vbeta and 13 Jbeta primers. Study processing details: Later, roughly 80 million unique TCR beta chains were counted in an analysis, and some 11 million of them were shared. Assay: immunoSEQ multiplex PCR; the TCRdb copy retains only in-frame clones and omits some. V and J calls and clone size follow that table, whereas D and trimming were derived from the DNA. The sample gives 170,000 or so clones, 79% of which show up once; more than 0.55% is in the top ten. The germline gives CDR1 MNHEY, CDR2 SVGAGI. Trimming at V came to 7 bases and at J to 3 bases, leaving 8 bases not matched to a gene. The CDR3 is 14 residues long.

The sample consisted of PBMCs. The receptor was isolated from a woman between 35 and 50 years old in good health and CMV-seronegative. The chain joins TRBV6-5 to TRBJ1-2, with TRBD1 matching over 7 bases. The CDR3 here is CASKRQGLHYGYTF. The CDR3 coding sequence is TGTGCCAGCAAAAGACAGGGATTGCACTATGGCTACACCTTC.